This T cell receptor (beta chain) was profiled in a study of shared clonotypes between healthy human individuals. Looking at the study overall: Each donor had three CD4 naive, three CD4 memory, two CD8 naive and one CD8 memory plate.

As regards this clone: Its antigen is not known.

Measured with immunoSEQ multiplex PCR; TCRdb has only the in-frame clones, and not every one. This repertoire shows 2 million to 2.5 million clones, under 95% found once; its top ten account for around 1.7%. Study-wide findings and caveats: Shared across a few donors were about 4.8% of the naive CD4 clonotypes. Generation of non-shared clonotypes was less probable than generation of clonotypes shared by all four donors.

Naive-designated CD8 cells lacked CD45RO, were positively enriched for CCR7, and omitted terminally differentiated effector memory CD45RA+ cells. Germline-derived CDR1 and CDR2 are MDHEN and SYDVKM. CDR3 length: 12 amino acids. Trimming shortened V by 4 bases and J by 3 bases, and 7 bases separated the two germline ends. Sequencing was done on a sample of naive CD8+ T cells from PBMCs. This chain connects TRBV28 to TRBJ2-7, with no clear D. The receptor's source is a man between 18 and 29 years old in good health. Some clones in this sample may be carry-over from other donors' samples. CDR3 DNA: TGTGCCAGCAGTTACACTAACTACGAGCAGTACTTC. Amino acids: CASSYTNYEQYF.